This is a list of T cell receptor beta chains from one sample in a study of graft-versus-host responses after intestinal transplantation. The data were produced by immunoSEQ multiplex PCR, yet TCRdb's version contains in-frame clones alone and is incomplete. The data show more than 100,000 clones, with about 95% seen just once and about 3.3% held by the top ten. Their target antigens are unknown. This sample comprised unstimulated CD8+ T cells sorted from spleen or lymph node cells, obtained before intestinal transplant. The receptors shown here come from a human donor who received an intestinal transplant. Both conserved end residues are part of each CDR3. D genes are given only for firm matches.

>TRBJ2-1|TRBV4-1|TRBD2
TGCGCCAGCAGTTCACTAGCGGGAGAGAACAATGAGCAGTTCTTC
CASSSLAGENNEQFF
>TRBJ2-5|TRBV28|NA
TGTGCCAGCAGTTTACGGAAGGTGTACCAAGAGACCCAGTACTTC
CASSLRKVYQETQYF
>TRBJ2-1|TRBV11-3|NA
TGTGCCAGCAGCTTAGTAACGGGAGCTTACAATGAGCAGTTCTTC
CASSLVTGAYNEQFF
>TRBJ2-1|TRBV27|NA
TGTGCCAGCAGTTTCCGGTACACGGTTATCGTTGAGCAGTTCTTC
CASSFRYTVIVEQFF
>TRBJ2-3|TRBV27|NA
TGTGCCAGCAGTCCCCCCCCTAGCACCACAGATACGCAGTATTTT
CASSPPPSTTDTQYF
>TRBJ1-3|TRBV7-8|NA
TGTGCCAGCAGCTTAGGTTTCGCCTCTGGAAACACCATATATTTT
CASSLGFASGNTIYF
>TRBJ2-1|TRBV7-8|TRBD2
TGTGCCAGCTTCATACTAGCGGGAGCCCACAATGAGCAGTTCTTC
CASFILAGAHNEQFF
>TRBJ2-1|TRBV19|TRBD1
TGTGCCAGTAGTATAGGACAGGGGGTGTATGAGCAGTTCTTC
CASSIGQGVYEQFF
>TRBJ2-7|TRBV5-1|TRBD1
TGCGCCAGCAGCTTGGGATACGACAGGGGGCTAAGCTACGAGCAGTACTTC
CASSLGYDRGLSYEQYF
>TRBJ2-2|TRBV4-1|NA
TGCGCCAGCAGTCGGATCACGGCGGGTCCGAACACCGGGGAGCTGTTTTTT
CASSRITAGPNTGELFF
>TRBJ2-3|TRBV27|NA
TGTGCCAGCAGTTTCCGTGCATTCCGGGCGTCCGGGGATACGCAGTATTTT
CASSFRAFRASGDTQYF
>TRBJ2-1|TRBV9|NA
TGTGCCAGCAGCGTAGAACTAGTTTCCTACAATGAGCAGTTCTTC
CASSVELVSYNEQFF
>TRBJ1-5|TRBV19|NA
TGTGCCAGTAGCCGATATGGAACAGGTTTTAGCAATCAGCCCCAGCATTTT
CASSRYGTGFSNQPQHF
>TRBJ2-2|TRBV10-2|NA
TGCGCCAGCAGTCTCGGGGGGCAGGGCACCGGGGAGCTGTTTTTT
CASSLGGQGTGELFF
>TRBJ2-1|TRBV27|TRBD2
TGTGCCAGCAGTCCGGGACTAGCGGACTCCAGCTCCTACAATGAGCAGTTCTTC
CASSPGLADSSSYNEQFF